This T cell receptor (beta chain) was found in a study of vaccination effects on CD4 cells after COVID-19. Regarding the study as a whole: Researchers report that only 1 of 255 vaccine-induced clones in healthy vaccinees cross-reacted with common cold coronaviruses. In the late period after vaccination, infection- and vaccine-induced clones contracted markedly.

Comments on this clone: As yet, its antigen is unknown.

Germline CDR1 is MNHEY and CDR2 is SVGAGI. The CDR3 runs to 15 residues. Trimming shortened V by 6 bases and J by 8 bases, and 20 bases separated the two germline ends. Measured with immunoSEQ multiplex PCR; TCRdb has only the in-frame clones, and not every one. Of 25,000 to 30,000 clones in the sample, 55% to 75% are singletons; the top ten hold roughly 9%. Antigen-specific CD4+ T cells were expanded (with viral peptide pools) by the ViraFEST assay ahead of sequencing. Scientists isolated CD4+ T cells after an approximately ten-day culture period ended. Every participant took two doses of the BNT162b2 or mRNA-1273 vaccine.

V and J are TRBV6-5 and TRBJ2-1; maybe TRBD1 (6 bases). Sequencing was performed on CD4+ T cells from PBMCs cultured with HCoV-NL63 spike peptides, taken after COVID-19 vaccination. This clonotype originated in a human donor who received a COVID-19 vaccine. CDR3 residues: CASRTTGTLLDEQFF. The DNA of the CDR3 is TGTGCCAGCAGGACTACAGGGACCCTGCTCGATGAGCAGTTCTTC.